Only a few counts were recorded for the clone carrying this T cell receptor beta chain. The target antigen is unknown. The entry originates in a study of T cells in localized non-small cell lung cancer. Regarding the study as a whole: Uninvolved neighboring lung showed the greatest T cell clonality, exceeding tumor. Adjacent lung had a median approximately 50 of the 100 largest tumor clones.

The data were produced by immunoSEQ multiplex PCR, yet TCRdb's version contains in-frame clones alone and is incomplete. The sample comprises 2,000 to 2,500 clones, roughly 30% of which are singletons, and around 9.5% rests with the top ten. Germline V gives CDR1 SGHNT, CDR2 YENEEA. The CDR3 is 15 amino acids. Trimming cost V 2 bases and J 3 bases; bases outside gene matches: 2. This specimen consisted of normal lung tissue next to the tumor, obtained before any cancer treatment. This sequence was found in a female donor over 55 with stage I squamous cell lung carcinoma. The V gene is TRBV11-3, the J gene TRBJ1-2, with 11 positions matching TRBD1. The chain's CDR3 is CASSLSGQGDYGYTF. The CDR3 DNA follows: TGTGCCAGCAGCTTATCGGGACAGGGGGACTATGGCTACACCTTC.